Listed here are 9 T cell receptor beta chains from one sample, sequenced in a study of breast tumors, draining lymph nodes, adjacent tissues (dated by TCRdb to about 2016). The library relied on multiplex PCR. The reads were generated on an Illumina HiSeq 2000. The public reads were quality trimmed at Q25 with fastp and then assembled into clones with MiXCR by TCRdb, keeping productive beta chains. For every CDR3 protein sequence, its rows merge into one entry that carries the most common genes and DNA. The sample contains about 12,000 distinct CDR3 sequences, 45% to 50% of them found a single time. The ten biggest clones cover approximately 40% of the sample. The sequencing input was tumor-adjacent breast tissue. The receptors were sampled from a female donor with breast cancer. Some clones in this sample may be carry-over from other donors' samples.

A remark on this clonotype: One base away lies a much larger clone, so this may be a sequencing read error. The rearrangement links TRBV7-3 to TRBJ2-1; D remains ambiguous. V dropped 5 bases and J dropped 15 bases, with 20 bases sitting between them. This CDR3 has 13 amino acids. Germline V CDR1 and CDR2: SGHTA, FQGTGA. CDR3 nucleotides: TGTGCCAGCAGCCAGCCGGTAACTCATAATCCGTTCTTC. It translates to CASSQPVTHNPFF.

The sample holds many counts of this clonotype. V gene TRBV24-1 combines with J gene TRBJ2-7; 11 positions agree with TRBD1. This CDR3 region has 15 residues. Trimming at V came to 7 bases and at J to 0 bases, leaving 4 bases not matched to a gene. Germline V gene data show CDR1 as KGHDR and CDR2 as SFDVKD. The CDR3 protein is CATSRGTGGSYEQYF. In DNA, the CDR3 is TGTGCCACCAGCCGGGGGACAGGGGGCTCCTACGAGCAGTACTTC.

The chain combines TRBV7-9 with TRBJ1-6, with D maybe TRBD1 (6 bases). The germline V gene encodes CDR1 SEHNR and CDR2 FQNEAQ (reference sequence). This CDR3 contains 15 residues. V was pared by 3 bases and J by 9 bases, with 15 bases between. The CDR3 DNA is TGTGCCAGCAGCTTTTTGACAGGCTCAGGTTCACCCCTCCACTTT. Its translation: CASSFLTGSGSPLHF.

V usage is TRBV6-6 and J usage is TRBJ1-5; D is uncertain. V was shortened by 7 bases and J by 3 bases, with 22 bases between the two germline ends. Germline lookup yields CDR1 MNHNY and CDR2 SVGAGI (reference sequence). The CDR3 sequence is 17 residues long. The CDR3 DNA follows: TGTGCCAGCACCCTTACCCCAAGCACAGATCACAATCAGCCCCAGCATTTT. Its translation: CASTLTPSTDHNQPQHF.

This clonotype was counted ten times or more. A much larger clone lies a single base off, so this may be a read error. CDR3 loop: CASSSHGLAGETQHF. The CDR3 nucleotides read TGTGCCAGCAGCTCCCATGGACTAGCGGGAGAGACCCAGCACTTC. J is TRBJ2-5 and V is TRBV7-2, with 13 bases fitting TRBD2. Per germline, CDR1 SGHTA and CDR2 FQGNSA. The CDR3 covers 15 residues.

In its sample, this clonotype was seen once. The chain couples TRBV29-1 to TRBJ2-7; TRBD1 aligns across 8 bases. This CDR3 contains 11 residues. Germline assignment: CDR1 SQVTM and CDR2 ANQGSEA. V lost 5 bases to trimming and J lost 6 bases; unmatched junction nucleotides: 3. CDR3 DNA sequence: TGCAGCGTTACCAGGGGGCTCGAGCAGTACTTC. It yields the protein CSVTRGLEQYF.

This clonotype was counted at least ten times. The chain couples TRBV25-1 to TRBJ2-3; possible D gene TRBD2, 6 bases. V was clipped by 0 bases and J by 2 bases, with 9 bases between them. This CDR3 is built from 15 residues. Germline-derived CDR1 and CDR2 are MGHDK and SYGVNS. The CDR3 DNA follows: TGTGCCAGCAGTGAATACGGGGGAAACACAGATACGCAGTATTTT. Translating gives CASSEYGGNTDTQYF.

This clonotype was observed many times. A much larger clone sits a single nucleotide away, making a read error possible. The CDR3: CSAAAGSGSSEQYF. CDR3 in DNA: TGCAGTGCAGCCGCAGGGAGTGGCTCCTCCGAGCAGTACTTC. The V call is TRBV20-1, the J call TRBJ2-7, with D tentatively TRBD1 or TRBD2 (5 bases each). Germline assignment: CDR1 DFQATT and CDR2 SNEGSKA (reference sequence). CDR3 length: 14 amino acids.

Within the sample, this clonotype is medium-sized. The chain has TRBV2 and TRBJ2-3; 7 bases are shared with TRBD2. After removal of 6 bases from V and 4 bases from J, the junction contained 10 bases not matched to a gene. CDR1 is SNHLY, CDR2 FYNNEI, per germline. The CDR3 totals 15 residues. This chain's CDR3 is CASSRSTSLSDTQYF. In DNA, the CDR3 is TGTGCCAGCAGCCGATCGACTAGCCTCTCAGATACGCAGTATTTT.